Presented here are 7 T cell receptor beta chains from one specimen sequenced in a study of blood T cell repertoires in COVID-19. Produced via immunoSEQ multiplex PCR; TCRdb's table is partial and in-frame only. The repertoire has around 67,000 clones, 83% of them found once; the top ten carry 5% to 6.5%. Sequencing was performed on peripheral blood. Receptor source: a man in his fifties with active COVID-19.

The table lists this clone with a few counts. This chain links TRBV5-1 with TRBJ2-5; 7 positions agree with TRBD1. V was pared by 4 bases and J by 1 base, with 4 bases of the junction left unmatched. The CDR3 extends over 14 amino acids. The germline CDR1 and CDR2 sequences are SGHRS and YFSETQ. DNA of the CDR3: TGCGCCAGCAGCAGGGGGCTGGTCCAAGAGACCCAGTACTTC. Encoded protein: CASSRGLVQETQYF.

This rearrangement joins TRBV11-2 to TRBJ1-2; possibly TRBD1 for D (5 bases). Germline assignment: CDR1 SGHAT and CDR2 FQNNGV. The CDR3 sequence is 15 residues long. Trimming removed 0 bases from V and 8 bases from J, with 16 bases in between. The DNA for the CDR3 is TGTGCCAGCAGCTTAGATCCGTCAGGGTGGAACGGCTACACCTTC. As protein: CASSLDPSGWNGYTF.

A single count supports this clone. The chain is built from TRBV6-6 and TRBJ2-3; tentatively, D is TRBD1 (5 bases). V was clipped by 7 bases and J by 2 bases, with 13 bases between them. Germline V gene sequence: CDR1 MNHNY, CDR2 SVGAGI (reference sequence). CDR3 length: 14 amino acids. The CDR3 DNA is TGTGCCAGCAAGGAAAGCAGGGTCACAGATACGCAGTATTTT. It specifies CASKESRVTDTQYF.

As DNA, the CDR3 is TGCGCCAGCAGCCAAGATGTAGCAGGGTACAATTACGAGCAGTACTTC. Encoded protein: CASSQDVAGYNYEQYF. The J gene is TRBJ2-7, the V gene TRBV4-1; D might be TRBD1 (5 bases). CDR3 size: 16 residues. Germline CDR1 and CDR2: MGHRA and YSYEKL. V gave up 0 bases and J gave up 4 bases, with 16 bases separating them.

CDR3 residues: CASSLGGQAYGYTF. CDR3 nucleotide sequence: TGTGCCAGCAGCTTGGGGGGACAGGCCTATGGCTACACCTTC. This chain links TRBV5-6 with TRBJ1-2, with TRBD1 matching over 8 bases. V lost 0 bases to trimming and J lost 4 bases; unmatched junction nucleotides: 2. Germline V gene lookup returns CDR1 SGHDT and CDR2 YYEEEE. This CDR3 is built from 14 residues.

The chain recombines TRBV30 with TRBJ1-1; TRBD1 is a possible D gene (5 bases). Trimming took off 5 bases at V and 4 bases at J, with 11 bases between the two ends. Per the germline V gene, CDR1 is GTSNPN and CDR2 is SVGIG (reference sequence). The CDR3 is made up of 12 amino acids. The CDR3 loop is CAWWGLITEAFF. The CDR3 DNA follows: TGTGCCTGGTGGGGACTGATCACTGAAGCTTTCTTT.

The CDR3, as DNA: TGTGCCATCAGTCGCCTCAGTCCCCAGACAGGGATTGGAAACACCATATATTTT. This encodes CAISRLSPQTGIGNTIYF. V and J are TRBV10-3 and TRBJ1-3; TRBD1 matches at 7 bases. CDR1 and CDR2 from the germline V gene are ENHRY and SYGVKD. The V segment lost 5 bases and the J segment 3 bases; nucleotides outside the gene matches: 16. CDR3 size: 18 residues.